This entry features one T cell receptor beta chain sequence. The same CDR3 arises from other DNA sequences in this sample as well. Investigators divided CD4+ cells into CD45RA+ naive and CD45RA-negative memory subsets. Clones were sequenced by immunoSEQ multiplex PCR, and TCRdb holds only the in-frame ones, with some missing. The sample consists of about a million clones, around 74% of them appearing once. Germline CDR1 SGHTA, CDR2 FQGNSA. The ends lost 5 bases at V and 5 bases at J; junction bases unmatched: 6. The CDR3 has 14 residues. These data originate in a study of shared clonotypes between healthy human individuals.

The V and J genes are TRBV7-2 and TRBJ1-5, with 7 bases identical to TRBD1. The sequencing input was memory CD4+ T cells sorted from blood. Subset here: CD45RA-negative fraction. The sequence came from a man aged 18 to 30 in good health. The CDR3: CASSLRQGDQPQHF. CDR3 DNA sequence: TGTGCCAGCAGCCTGCGACAGGGCGATCAGCCCCAGCATTTT.